This is a list of T cell receptor beta chains from one sample in a study of T cell responses to AZD1222 COVID-19 vaccine. Repertoires were generated with immunoSEQ multiplex PCR, while TCRdb's copy carries only in-frame clones and drops some. The data hold around 160,000 clones, with approximately 85% observed a single time. Sequencing was performed on peripheral blood, taken on day 0 of MenACWY control vaccination. These receptor sequences come from an adult in good health. CDR3s include the opening cysteine and the closing phenylalanine or tryptophan. The D gene is left open where the match is weak. Size is omitted from some rows. Given values are once, few, many or a class for expanded clones.

size | length | J | V | D | DNA | CDR3
once | 14 | TRBJ2-7 | TRBV15 | TRBD1 | TGTGCCACCAGGCAGGGACAGGGGTCAGGCGAGCAGTACTTC | CATRQGQGSGEQYF
. | 20 | TRBJ2-6 | TRBV24-1 | . | TGTGCCACCAGTGATTTGAGGGCACAGACATTTTTCTCTGGGGCCAACGTCCTGACTTTC | CATSDLRAQTFFSGANVLTF
. | 13 | TRBJ2-1 | TRBV11-3 | TRBD1 | TGTGCCAGCAGCCCCAGCAGGGGGAATGAGCAGTTCTTC | CASSPSRGNEQFF
. | 15 | TRBJ1-5 | TRBV5-1 | . | TGCGCCAGCAGCTTGGGAGGGTTGGGCAATCAGCCCCAGCATTTT | CASSLGGLGNQPQHF
. | 14 | TRBJ2-3 | TRBV7-8 | TRBD2 | TGTGCCAGCAGCCCGGGGGGGAAATCAGATACGCAGTATTTT | CASSPGGKSDTQYF
. | 14 | TRBJ1-6 | TRBV7-2 | . | TGTGCCAGCAGCTTAGCGCAAAGCTTTTCACCCCTCCACTTT | CASSLAQSFSPLHF
. | 16 | TRBJ2-1 | TRBV7-2 | . | TGTGCCAGCAGCTTAGAAGGACGTGGCATGGTGGGGGAGCAGTTCTTC | CASSLEGRGMVGEQFF
. | 15 | TRBJ2-3 | TRBV11-2 | TRBD1 | TGTGCCAGCAAAAAGGGGGCTGGAATCACAGATACGCAGTATTTT | CASKKGAGITDTQYF
. | 13 | TRBJ1-2 | TRBV19 | . | TGTGCCAGTAGTATCGCACAGAGCTATGGCTACACCTTC | CASSIAQSYGYTF
. | 15 | TRBJ1-1 | TRBV12-5 | . | TGTGCTAGTGGTCCCGGTTGGGGAGGTGACACTGAAGCTTTCTTT | CASGPGWGGDTEAFF
. | 17 | TRBJ1-3 | TRBV10-3 | . | TGTGCCATCAGTGATCTTCGGGGTCCCAACTCTGGAAACACCATATATTTT | CAISDLRGPNSGNTIYF
once | 13 | TRBJ2-3 | TRBV19 | TRBD2 | TGTGCCAGTACGGGGGGGCGGACAGATACGCAGTATTTT | CASTGGRTDTQYF
few | 14 | TRBJ2-5 | TRBV5-5 | . | TGTGCCAGCAGCTCCTCGGGGGCCCAGGGGACCCAGTACTTC | CASSSSGAQGTQYF
. | 14 | TRBJ1-1 | TRBV10-3 | . | TGTGCCATCAGTGAGTCGGGGCTGAACACTGAAGCTTTCTTT | CAISESGLNTEAFF
. | 16 | TRBJ2-4 | TRBV13 | . | TGTGCCAGCAGCTCCCGCTTAGAACTAGCCAAAAACATTCAGTACTTC | CASSSRLELAKNIQYF
. | 12 | TRBJ1-1 | TRBV19 | . | TGTGCCACTACGACGGGCGGCACTGAAGCTTTCTTT | CATTTGGTEAFF
few | 13 | TRBJ1-6 | TRBV7-9 | . | TGTGCCAGCAGCCAACACAGGGACTCACCCCTCCACTTT | CASSQHRDSPLHF
. | 12 | TRBJ1-2 | TRBV2 | . | TGTGCCAGCACCCCTAGGAGGGGCGACTACACCTTC | CASTPRRGDYTF
. | 13 | TRBJ1-1 | TRBV11-2 | . | TGTGCCAGCAGCCTCCTGGACGGATCTGAAGCTTTCTTT | CASSLLDGSEAFF
. | 17 | TRBJ2-1 | TRBV5-5 | . | TGTGCCAGCAGGGACCGTAAGGGGGCTAGCGGAGCTATGGAGCAGTTCTTC | CASRDRKGASGAMEQFF
. | 16 | TRBJ2-5 | TRBV21-1 | . | TGTGCCAGCAGCAAAGAAGTGAGGGACCGAAGGGAGACCCAGTACTTC | CASSKEVRDRRETQYF
. | 13 | TRBJ1-2 | TRBV4-2 | . | TGTGCCAGCAGCCAGGGCCGGGACTATGGCTACACCTTC | CASSQGRDYGYTF
. | 14 | TRBJ2-7 | TRBV6-1 | . | TGTGCCAGCAGTGAGGTAGCCTCTTCCTACGAGCAGTACTTC | CASSEVASSYEQYF
. | 15 | TRBJ1-1 | TRBV7-6 | . | TGTGCCAGCAGCTTAGCGGAAGGGGTGAACACTGAAGCTTTCTTT | CASSLAEGVNTEAFF
. | 14 | TRBJ1-2 | TRBV30 | TRBD1 | TGTGCCTGGAGTTATGGGACAGGGATAAGTGGCTACACCTTC | CAWSYGTGISGYTF
. | 14 | TRBJ2-2 | TRBV5-1 | . | TGCGCCAGCAGCGCCGGACTGAACACCGGGGAGCTGTTTTTT | CASSAGLNTGELFF
. | 13 | TRBJ2-3 | TRBV7-9 | . | TGTGCCAGCAGCTTATCACGGACAGATACGCAGTATTTT | CASSLSRTDTQYF
. | 17 | TRBJ2-1 | TRBV5-1 | TRBD1 | TGCGCCAGCAGCCGAGGCCTTTCGACAGGGCCGAGTGATGAGCAGTTCTTC | CASSRGLSTGPSDEQFF
. | 15 | TRBJ1-1 | TRBV2 | . | TGTGCCAGCGGCCCTCGGGCCTTATTGGGCACTGAAGCTTTCTTT | CASGPRALLGTEAFF
. | 15 | TRBJ2-1 | TRBV6-5 | . | TGTGCCAGCAGCCCAACAGGGAGCTCCTACAATGAGCAGTTCTTC | CASSPTGSSYNEQFF
. | 13 | TRBJ1-1 | TRBV28 | . | TGTGCCACCCGGACCCCCAATGGGTTATCTGCTTTCTTT | CATRTPNGLSAFF
. | 19 | TRBJ2-3 | TRBV5-1 | . | TGCGCCAGCCGGGACCCCTCACAGCCCGTAGCAGGCGGCACAGATACGCAGTATTTT | CASRDPSQPVAGGTDTQYF
once | 15 | TRBJ2-3 | TRBV4-2 | TRBD2 | TGTGCCAGCAGCCAAGCGGGGGGGGCGCAACATACGCAGTATTTT | CASSQAGGAQHTQYF
. | 18 | TRBJ1-3 | TRBV9 | . | TGTGCCAGCAGCCCGGAGGGGGACGCACGCTTCTCTGGAAACACCATATATTTT | CASSPEGDARFSGNTIYF
. | 14 | TRBJ2-3 | TRBV7-3 | TRBD2 | TGTGCCAGCAACCTAGCGGGGGGGGCAGATACGCAGTATTTT | CASNLAGGADTQYF
. | 13 | TRBJ2-3 | TRBV3-1/TRBV3-2 | . | TGTGCCAGCAGCCGGGCCAACACAGATACGCAGTATTTT | CASSRANTDTQYF
few | 12 | TRBJ1-1 | TRBV3-1/TRBV3-2 | . | TGTGCCAGCAGTCCTACAGGGAGAAGGGCTTTCTTT | CASSPTGRRAFF
. | 13 | TRBJ1-6 | TRBV10-3 | TRBD1 | TGTGCCATCAAAGGACAGGGCAATTCACCCCTCCACTTT | CAIKGQGNSPLHF
. | 17 | TRBJ1-1 | TRBV4-1 | . | TGCGCCAGCAGCCACCCTGGACAGTTATACATGAACACTGAAGCTTTCTTT | CASSHPGQLYMNTEAFF
. | 17 | TRBJ1-4 | TRBV5-1 | . | TGCGCCAGCAGCCATATTGGAGTGGGGCGGTCTAATGAAAAACTGTTTTTT | CASSHIGVGRSNEKLFF
. | 14 | TRBJ1-2 | TRBV27 | . | TGTGCCAGCAGTTCCCTCGGACAGCTTCATGGCTACACCTTC | CASSSLGQLHGYTF
few | 13 | TRBJ2-5 | TRBV19 | . | TGTGCCAGTAGTCTAGCCTATCAAGAGACCCAGTACTTC | CASSLAYQETQYF
. | 13 | TRBJ1-1 | TRBV25-1 | . | TGTGCCAGCAGTGCCACAGGGAGCACTGAAGCTTTCTTT | CASSATGSTEAFF
. | 14 | TRBJ1-4 | TRBV5-1 | TRBD1 | TGCGCCAGCAGCCCCGGACAGGGAGGGGAAAAACTGTTTTTT | CASSPGQGGEKLFF
few | 13 | TRBJ2-1 | TRBV5-1 | . | TGCGCCAGCAGGGAGGGGGGTCAGAATGAGCAGTTCTTC | CASREGGQNEQFF
. | 13 | TRBJ1-2 | TRBV5-4 | . | TGTGCCAGCAGCTTGGAGGGGGTGTTTGGCTACACCTTC | CASSLEGVFGYTF
. | 13 | TRBJ1-4 | TRBV5-4 | . | TGTGCCAGCAGCTTGGTCGGTCGGGAAGGACTGTTTTTT | CASSLVGREGLFF
. | 15 | TRBJ1-5 | TRBV7-8 | TRBD1 | TGTGCCAGCAGGACTCCCGGGACAGGGGATCAGCCCCAGCATTTT | CASRTPGTGDQPQHF
once | 14 | TRBJ1-2 | TRBV15 | TRBD1 | TGTGCCACCAGCCTAGACAGGGGCCGGTATGGCTACACCTTC | CATSLDRGRYGYTF
. | 15 | TRBJ1-1 | TRBV14 | . | TGTGCCAGCAGCGGGATGACAGGTGAGAACACTGAAGCTTTCTTT | CASSGMTGENTEAFF
. | 17 | TRBJ2-5 | TRBV7-2 | TRBD2 | TGTGCCAGCAGCTTAGTTTACGGGTTCTCGGGGGGGGAGACCCAGTACTTC | CASSLVYGFSGGETQYF